This T cell receptor (beta chain) was recovered during a study of cytomegalovirus exposure and HLA in healthy donors. CDR3 length: 14 amino acids. V dropped 6 bases and J dropped 3 bases, with 12 bases sitting between them. Germline V gene data show CDR1 as MNHEY and CDR2 as SVGAGI. The PCR was carried out with 60 Vbeta primers and 13 Jbeta primers. The data were produced by immunoSEQ multiplex PCR, yet TCRdb's version contains in-frame clones alone and is incomplete. The sample yields over 120,000 clones, 65% to 85% seen once. This TCR derives from a man in his forties or fifties in good health and CMV-seronegative. Sequencing was carried out using PBMCs. The chain carries TRBV6-5 and TRBJ1-5; the D gene is possibly TRBD1 (6 bases). CDR3 sequence (DNA): TGTGCCAGCAGACAAACAGGGCTCAATCAGCCCCAGCATTTT. Protein: CASRQTGLNQPQHF.